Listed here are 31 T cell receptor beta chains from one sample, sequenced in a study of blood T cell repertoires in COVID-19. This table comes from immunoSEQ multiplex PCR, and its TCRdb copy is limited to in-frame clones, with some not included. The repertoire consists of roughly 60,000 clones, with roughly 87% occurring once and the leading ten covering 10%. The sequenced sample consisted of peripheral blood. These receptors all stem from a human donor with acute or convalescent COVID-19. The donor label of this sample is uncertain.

The CDR3 region is CASSLIRTGGSYEQYF. As DNA, the CDR3 is TGTGCCAGCAGCTTAATTAGGACAGGGGGCTCCTACGAGCAGTACTTC. The genes are TRBV7-9 and TRBJ2-7, with 10 bases matching TRBD1. The CDR3 is made up of 16 amino acids. V shed 2 bases and J 0 bases; nucleotides not matched to a gene: 4. Germline CDR1 is SEHNR and CDR2 is FQNEAQ (reference sequence). The complete variable domain, with remaining parts taken from reference TRBV7-9 and TRBJ2-7, reads DTGVSQNPRHKITKRGQNVTFRCDPISEHNRLYWYRQTLGQGPEFLTYFQNEAQLEKSRLLSDRFSAERPKGSFSTLEIQRTEQGDSAMYLCASSLIRTGGSYEQYFGPGTRLTVT.

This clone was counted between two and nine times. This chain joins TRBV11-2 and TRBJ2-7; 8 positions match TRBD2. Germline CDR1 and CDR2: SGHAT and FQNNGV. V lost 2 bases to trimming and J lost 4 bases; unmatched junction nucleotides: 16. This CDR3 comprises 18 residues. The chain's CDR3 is CASSLYGPGGGQVYEQYF. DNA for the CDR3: TGTGCCAGCAGCTTATATGGCCCCGGGGGGGGGCAGGTTTACGAGCAGTACTTC.

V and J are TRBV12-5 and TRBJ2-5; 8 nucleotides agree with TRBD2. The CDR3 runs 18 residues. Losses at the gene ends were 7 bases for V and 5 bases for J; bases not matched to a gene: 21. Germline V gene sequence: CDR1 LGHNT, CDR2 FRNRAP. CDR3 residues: CASAKSGLAGSSGETQYF. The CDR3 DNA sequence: TGTGCTAGTGCAAAGTCGGGGCTAGCGGGTTCAAGCGGGGAGACCCAGTACTTC.

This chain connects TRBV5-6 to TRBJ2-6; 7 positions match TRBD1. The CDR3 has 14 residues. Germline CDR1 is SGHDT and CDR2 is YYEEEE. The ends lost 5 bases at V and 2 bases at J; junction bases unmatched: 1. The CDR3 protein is CASRQGAGANVLTF. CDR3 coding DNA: TGTGCCAGCAGGCAGGGGGCTGGGGCCAACGTCCTGACTTTC.

CDR3 in amino acids: CASSPGQSYEQYF. The CDR3 nucleotides are TGTGCCAGCAGCCCGGGACAATCCTACGAGCAGTACTTC. The chain employs TRBV13 and TRBJ2-7, with TRBD1 as a possible D gene (6 bases). V was shortened by 5 bases and J by 1 base, with 9 bases between the two germline ends. Germline V gene data show CDR1 as PRHDT and CDR2 as FYEKMQ (reference sequence). CDR3 length equals 13 residues.

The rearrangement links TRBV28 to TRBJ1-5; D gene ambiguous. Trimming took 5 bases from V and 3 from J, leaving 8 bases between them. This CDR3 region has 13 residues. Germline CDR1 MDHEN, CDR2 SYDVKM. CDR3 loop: CASSPGVNQPQHF. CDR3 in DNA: TGTGCCAGCAGTCCCGGTGTCAATCAGCCCCAGCATTTT.

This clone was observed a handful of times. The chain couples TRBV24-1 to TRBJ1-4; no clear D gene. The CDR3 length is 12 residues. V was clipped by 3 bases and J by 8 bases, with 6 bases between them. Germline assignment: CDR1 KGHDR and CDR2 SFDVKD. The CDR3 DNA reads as TGTGCCACCAGTGATGAACAAGAAAAACTGTTTTTT. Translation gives CATSDEQEKLFF.

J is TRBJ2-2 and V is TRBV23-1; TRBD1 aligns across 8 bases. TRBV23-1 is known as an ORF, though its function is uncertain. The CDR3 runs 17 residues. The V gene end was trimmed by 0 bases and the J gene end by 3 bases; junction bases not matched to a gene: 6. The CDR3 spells CASSQSSRGPHTGELFF. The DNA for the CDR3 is TGCGCCAGCAGTCAATCCTCCAGGGGGCCGCACACCGGGGAGCTGTTTTTT.

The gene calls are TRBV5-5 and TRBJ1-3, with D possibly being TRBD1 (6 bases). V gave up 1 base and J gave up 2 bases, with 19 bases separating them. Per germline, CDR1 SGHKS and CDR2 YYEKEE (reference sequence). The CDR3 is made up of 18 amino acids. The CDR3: CASSLRGSPGRTGNTIYF. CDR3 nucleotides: TGTGCCAGCAGCTTGAGGGGGAGTCCGGGACGGACTGGAAACACCATATATTTT.

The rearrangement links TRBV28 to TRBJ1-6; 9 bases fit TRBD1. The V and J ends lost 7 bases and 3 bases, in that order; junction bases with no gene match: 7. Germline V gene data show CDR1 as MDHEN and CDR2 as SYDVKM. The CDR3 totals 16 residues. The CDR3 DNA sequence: TGTGCCAGCAAAACAGGGGGCAACCTCTATAATTCACCCCTCCACTTT. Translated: CASKTGGNLYNSPLHF.

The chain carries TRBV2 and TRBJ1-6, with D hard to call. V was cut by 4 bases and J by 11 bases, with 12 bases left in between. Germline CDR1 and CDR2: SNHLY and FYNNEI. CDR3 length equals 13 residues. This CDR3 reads CASSAWGDTPLHF. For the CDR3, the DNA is TGTGCCAGCAGTGCCTGGGGAGATACACCCCTCCACTTT.

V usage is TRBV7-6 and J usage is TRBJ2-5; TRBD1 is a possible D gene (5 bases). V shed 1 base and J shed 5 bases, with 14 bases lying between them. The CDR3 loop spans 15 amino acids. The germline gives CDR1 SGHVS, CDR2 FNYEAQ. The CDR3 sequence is CASSLVGQGEETQYF. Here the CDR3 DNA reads TGTGCCAGCAGCTTAGTCGGGCAGGGTGAGGAGACCCAGTACTTC.

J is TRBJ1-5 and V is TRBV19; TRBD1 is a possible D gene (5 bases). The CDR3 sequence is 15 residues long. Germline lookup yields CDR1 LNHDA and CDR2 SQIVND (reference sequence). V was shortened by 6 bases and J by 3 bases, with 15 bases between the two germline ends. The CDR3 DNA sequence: TGTGCCAGTAGATTAAGATGGGACTCCAATCAGCCCCAGCATTTT. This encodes CASRLRWDSNQPQHF.

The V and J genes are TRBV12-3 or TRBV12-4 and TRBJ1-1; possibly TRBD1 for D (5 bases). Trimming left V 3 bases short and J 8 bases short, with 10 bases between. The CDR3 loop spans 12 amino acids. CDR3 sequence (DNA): TGTGCCAGCAGTTTCCGCGCAGGGGAAGCTTTCTTT. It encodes CASSFRAGEAFF.

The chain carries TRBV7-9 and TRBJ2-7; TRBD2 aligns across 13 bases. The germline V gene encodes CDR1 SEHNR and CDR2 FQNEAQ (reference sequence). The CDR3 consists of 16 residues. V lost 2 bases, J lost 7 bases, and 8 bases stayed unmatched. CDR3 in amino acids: CASSLTTSGRRGEQYF. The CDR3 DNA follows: TGTGCCAGCAGCTTAACGACTAGCGGGAGGAGGGGAGAGCAGTACTTC.

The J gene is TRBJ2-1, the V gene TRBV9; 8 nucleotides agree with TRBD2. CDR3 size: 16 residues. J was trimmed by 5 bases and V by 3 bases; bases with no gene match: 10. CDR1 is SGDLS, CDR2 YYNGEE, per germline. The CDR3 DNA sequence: TGTGCCAGCAGCGACCCCTGGGGCGGGAGGAACAATGAGCAGTTCTTC. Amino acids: CASSDPWGGRNNEQFF.

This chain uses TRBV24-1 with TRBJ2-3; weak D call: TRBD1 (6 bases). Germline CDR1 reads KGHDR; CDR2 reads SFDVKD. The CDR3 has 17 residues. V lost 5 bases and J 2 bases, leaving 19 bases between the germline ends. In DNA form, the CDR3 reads TGTGCCACCAGTGCCCTAGGCAGGGGTAGAGACACAGATACGCAGTATTTT. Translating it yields CATSALGRGRDTDTQYF.

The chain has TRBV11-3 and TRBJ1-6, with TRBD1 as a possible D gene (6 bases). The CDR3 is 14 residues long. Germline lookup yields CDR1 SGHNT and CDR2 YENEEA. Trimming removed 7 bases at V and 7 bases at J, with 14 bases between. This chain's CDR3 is CASTIQGGNSPLHF. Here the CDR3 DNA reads TGTGCCAGCACGATACAGGGCGGAAATTCACCCCTCCACTTT.

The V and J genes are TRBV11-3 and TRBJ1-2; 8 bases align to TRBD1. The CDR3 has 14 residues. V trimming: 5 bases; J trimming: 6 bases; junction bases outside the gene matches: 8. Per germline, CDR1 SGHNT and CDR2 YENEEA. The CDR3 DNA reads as TGTGCCAGCAGCCCGACAGGGGCACCAGATGGCTACACCTTC. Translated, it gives CASSPTGAPDGYTF.

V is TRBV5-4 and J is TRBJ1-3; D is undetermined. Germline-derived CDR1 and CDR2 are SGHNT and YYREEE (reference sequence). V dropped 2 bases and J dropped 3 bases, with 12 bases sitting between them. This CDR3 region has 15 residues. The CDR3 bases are TGTGCCAGCAGCTTCGGAGCCCTTAGTGGAAACACCATATATTTT. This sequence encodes CASSFGALSGNTIYF.

The CDR3 is CASSQELRTAGTSGTDTQYF. CDR3 DNA: TGTGCCAGCAGCCAAGAGCTGCGGACCGCCGGGACTAGCGGCACAGATACGCAGTATTTT. The chain couples TRBV14 to TRBJ2-3, with 10 nucleotides matching TRBD2. Germline V lookup: CDR1 SGHDN, CDR2 FVKESK. This CDR3 has 20 residues. J was trimmed by 1 base and V by 0 bases; bases with no gene match: 13.

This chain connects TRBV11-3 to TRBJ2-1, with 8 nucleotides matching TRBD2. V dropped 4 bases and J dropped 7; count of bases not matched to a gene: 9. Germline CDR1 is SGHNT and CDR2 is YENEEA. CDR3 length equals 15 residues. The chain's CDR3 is CASSSFGGAENEQFF. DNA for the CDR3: TGTGCCAGCAGCTCCTTCGGGGGGGCAGAAAATGAGCAGTTCTTC.

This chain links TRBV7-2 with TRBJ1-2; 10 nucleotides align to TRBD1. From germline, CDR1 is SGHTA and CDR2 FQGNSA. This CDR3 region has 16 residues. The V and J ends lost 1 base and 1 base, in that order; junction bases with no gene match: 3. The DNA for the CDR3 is TGTGCCAGCAGCTTAGGGACAGGGGGGTTTAACTATGGCTACACCTTC. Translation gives CASSLGTGGFNYGYTF.

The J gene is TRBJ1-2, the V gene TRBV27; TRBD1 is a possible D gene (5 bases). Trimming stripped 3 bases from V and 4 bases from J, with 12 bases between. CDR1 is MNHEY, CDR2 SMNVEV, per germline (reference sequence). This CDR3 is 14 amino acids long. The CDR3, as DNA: TGTGCCAGCAGTTTCTCTAGGGGCGTCTATGGCTACACCTTC. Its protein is CASSFSRGVYGYTF.

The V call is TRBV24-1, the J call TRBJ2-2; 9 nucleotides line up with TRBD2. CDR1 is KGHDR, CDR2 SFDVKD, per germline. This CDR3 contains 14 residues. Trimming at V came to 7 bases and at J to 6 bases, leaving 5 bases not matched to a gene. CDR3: CATSDRTSAGELFF. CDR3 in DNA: TGTGCCACCAGCGATAGGACTAGCGCCGGGGAGCTGTTTTTT.

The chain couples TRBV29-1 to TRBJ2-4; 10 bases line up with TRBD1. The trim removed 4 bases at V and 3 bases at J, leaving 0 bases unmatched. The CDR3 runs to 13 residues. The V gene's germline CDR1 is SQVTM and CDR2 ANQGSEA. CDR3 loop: CSVGTGGKNIQYF. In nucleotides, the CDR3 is TGCAGCGTTGGGACAGGGGGCAAAAACATTCAGTACTTC.

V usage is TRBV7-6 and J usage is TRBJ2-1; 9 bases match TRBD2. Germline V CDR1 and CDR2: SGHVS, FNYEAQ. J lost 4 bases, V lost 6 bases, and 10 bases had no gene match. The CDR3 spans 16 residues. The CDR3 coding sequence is TGTGCCAGCAGTTCAGAGGGGCTAGCGGGGTACAATGAGCAGTTCTTC. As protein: CASSSEGLAGYNEQFF.

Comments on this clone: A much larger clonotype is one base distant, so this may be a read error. As DNA, the CDR3 is TGTGCCAGCAGTCGCGGTGAAGGGGTCAATCAGCTCCAGCATTTT. Its protein is CASSRGEGVNQLQHF. The V and J genes are TRBV6-2 or TRBV6-3 and TRBJ1-5; TRBD1 is a possible D gene (5 bases). The CDR3 sequence is 15 residues long. The V gene's germline CDR1 is MNHEY and CDR2 SVGEGT.

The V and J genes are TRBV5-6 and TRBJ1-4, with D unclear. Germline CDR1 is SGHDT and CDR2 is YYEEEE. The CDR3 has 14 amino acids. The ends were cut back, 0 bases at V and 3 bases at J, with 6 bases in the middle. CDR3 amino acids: CASSLVKSNEKLFF. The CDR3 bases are TGTGCCAGCAGCTTGGTAAAATCTAATGAAAAACTGTTTTTT. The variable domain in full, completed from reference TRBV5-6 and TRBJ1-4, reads DAGVTQSPTHLIKTRGQQVTLRCSPKSGHDTVSWYQQALGQGPQFIFQYYEEEERQRGNFPDRFSGHQFPNYSSELNVNALLLGDSALYLCASSLVKSNEKLFFGSGTQLSVL.

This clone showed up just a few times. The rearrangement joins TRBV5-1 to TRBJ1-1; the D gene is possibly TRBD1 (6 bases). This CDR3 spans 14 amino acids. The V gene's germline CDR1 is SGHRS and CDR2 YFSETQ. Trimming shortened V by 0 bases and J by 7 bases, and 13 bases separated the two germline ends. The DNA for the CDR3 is TGCGCCAGCAGCTTGGTACAGGGATCGATTGAAGCTTTCTTT. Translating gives CASSLVQGSIEAFF.

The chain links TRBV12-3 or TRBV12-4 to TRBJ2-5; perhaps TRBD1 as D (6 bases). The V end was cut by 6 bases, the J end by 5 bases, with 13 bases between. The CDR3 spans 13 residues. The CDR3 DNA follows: TGTGCCAGCAGCCAGGGGTTGAAGGAGACCCAGTACTTC. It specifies CASSQGLKETQYF.